The rows below give T cell receptor beta chains drawn from one sample of a study of monozygotic twins with inflammatory bowel disease. With the 5' RACE reads reprocessed, TCRdb shows one record per CDR3 protein and no DNA. Found here are approximately 400,000 distinct CDR3 sequences; the top ten clones hold 2.4%. The material sequenced was blood. Receptors originate from a human donor with ulcerative colitis or Crohn's disease, or a healthy co-twin of an affected twin (not recorded which). Each CDR3 is given with its conserved first and last residue. Fields, in order: J gene, V gene, CDR3 protein.

>TRBJ1-1|TRBV12-3/TRBV12-4
CASSYRQRMNTEAFF
>TRBJ2-7|TRBV4-1
CASSQSSGGSYEQYF
>TRBJ2-6|TRBV4-1
CASSQDGQGLISGANVLTF
>TRBJ1-5|TRBV20-1
CSARDLSFAPNQPQHF
>TRBJ2-7|TRBV3-1
CASSQGDREIYEQYF
>TRBJ2-1|TRBV20-1
CSARTPPGQGAYNVQFF
>TRBJ2-2|TRBV2
CASNQHGAPNTGELFF
>TRBJ1-1|TRBV27
CASNRNPSTEAFF
>TRBJ2-1|TRBV4-2
CASSHTSNEQFF
>TRBJ2-7|TRBV3-1
CASSQAGYEQYF
>TRBJ2-3|TRBV3-1
CASSPRGGRITTDTQYF
>TRBJ2-3|TRBV7-6
CASSPRWASGGSATQYF
>TRBJ2-3|TRBV4-2
CASSQDQTSTDTQYF
>TRBJ2-7|TRBV12-3/TRBV12-4
CASSFSTGGIYEQYF
>TRBJ1-1|TRBV5-6
CASRQGNSNTEAFF
>TRBJ2-3|TRBV4-2
CASSQEINPPSTDTQYF
>TRBJ1-5|TRBV30
CAWSVGPDQPQHF
>TRBJ2-1|TRBV7-6
CASSPQGGASSYNEQFF
>TRBJ1-1|TRBV5-1
CASSLDRTGGGTEAFF
>TRBJ2-5|TRBV18
CASSPPRGQETQYF
>TRBJ2-3|TRBV10-3
CAISESGASTDTQYF